The sequence of this T cell receptor beta chain was determined in a study of breast tumors, draining lymph nodes, adjacent tissues. Study results and limitations: Tumor repertoires ranked between lymph nodes and nontumor tissue in diversity, with V and J gene preferences. Findings are consistent with lymph node origin and intratumoral expansion of most tumor T cells. Luminal-like breast cancer showed significantly greater tumor-nontumor repertoire similarity than basal-like breast cancer did. That most tumor T cells come from lymph nodes remained unproven.

The CDR3 contains 15 residues. J gave up 4 bases and V 6 bases, and 8 bases lay outside the gene matches. In germline, CDR1 is LGHDT, CDR2 YNNKEL (reference sequence). To note about this clonotype: The target antigen is unknown.

From the multiplex PCR reads, TCRdb called clonotypes with MiXCR, one entry per CDR3 protein. This table has 12,000 or so distinct CDR3 sequences, about 56% appearing once. Sequences were obtained from breast tumor tissue. This chain links TRBV3-1 with TRBJ2-2, with 7 bases identical to TRBD2. The origin of this receptor is a female donor with breast cancer. Some clones in this sample may be carry-over from other donors' samples. This chain's CDR3 is CASSPQRGFTGELFF. CDR3 coding DNA: TGTGCCAGCAGTCCCCAGCGGGGTTTCACCGGGGAGCTGTTTTTT.